A single sample is the source of the 9 T cell receptor beta chains below, sequenced in a study of cytomegalovirus exposure and HLA in healthy donors. The primer mix had 60 Vbeta and 13 Jbeta primers. Some clones are missing from TCRdb's copy, which holds only in-frame ones; the method was immunoSEQ multiplex PCR. The data contain 100,000 to 150,000 clones, roughly 83% of them seen just once; the ten biggest clones take up 20%. Source material: PBMCs. These receptors all come from a man younger than 35 in good health and CMV-seropositive.

The chain links TRBV9 to TRBJ2-3; 9 bases align to TRBD2. J was trimmed by 6 bases and V by 3 bases; bases with no gene match: 8. This CDR3 region has 15 residues. Germline V gives CDR1 SGDLS, CDR2 YYNGEE. Here the CDR3 reads CASSAGLAKADTQYF. In nucleotides, the CDR3 is TGTGCCAGCAGCGCTGGACTAGCGAAGGCGGATACGCAGTATTTT.

The rearrangement uses TRBV28 and TRBJ2-1; TRBD2 agrees at 7 bases. With V trimmed by 4 bases and J by 11 bases, 17 bases remained unmatched. Germline CDR1 is MDHEN and CDR2 is SYDVKM. CDR3 length: 16 amino acids. The CDR3 sequence is CASSSAGASGPLKQFF. CDR3 nucleotides: TGTGCCAGCAGTTCGGCCGGGGCTAGCGGTCCCCTCAAGCAGTTCTTC.

This CDR3 is CASSQDPPLQAGGYGYTF. The CDR3 DNA reads as TGTGCCAGCAGCCAAGACCCTCCCCTTCAAGCAGGTGGCTATGGCTACACCTTC. The genes are TRBV14 and TRBJ1-2; D unclear. The length of the CDR3 is 18 residues. CDR1 is SGHDN and CDR2 is FVKESK in the germline V gene. The V end lost 0 bases, the J end lost 4 bases, and 21 bases lay between the germline ends.

CDR3 DNA: TGTGCCAGCAGCTATGGCAGGGTGACCCCTGGGGCCAACGTCCTGACTTTC. The encoded protein is CASSYGRVTPGANVLTF. This chain links TRBV5-5 with TRBJ2-6; the D gene is possibly TRBD1 (5 bases). The CDR3 totals 17 residues. Between the trimmed V and J ends, which lost 3 bases and 2 bases, there was a span of 15 bases. The germline gives CDR1 SGHKS, CDR2 YYEKEE (reference sequence).

At least ten counts were recorded for this clone. The chain uses TRBV7-6 and TRBJ1-1; D not certain. With 11 bases removed from V and 4 bases from J, the gap between germline ends came to 17 bases. CDR1 and CDR2 from the germline V gene are SGHVS and FNYEAQ. CDR3 size: 13 residues. This chain's CDR3 is CAVRSGSGTEAFF. CDR3 DNA sequence: TGTGCCGTTAGATCCGGTTCGGGCACTGAAGCTTTCTTT.

This clone was picked up a small number of times. The V call is TRBV6-1, the J call TRBJ1-6; no definite D call. CDR3 length: 14 residues. Germline V gene data show CDR1 as MNHNS and CDR2 as SASEGT. V lost 3 bases and J 11 bases, leaving 14 bases between the germline ends. DNA of the CDR3: TGTGCCAGCAGTGATTTGGTAGAGTTGACACCCCTCCACTTT. Protein: CASSDLVELTPLHF.

The rearrangement joins TRBV5-1 to TRBJ2-3, with 8 bases aligning to TRBD1. The CDR3 is 17 amino acids. Germline V gene sequence: CDR1 SGHRS, CDR2 YFSETQ. Germline trimming cut 0 bases from V and 1 base from J; bases unmatched to any gene: 7. CDR3 protein: CASSLDGTGAGTDTQYF. The DNA of the CDR3 is TGCGCCAGCAGCTTGGATGGGACAGGCGCTGGCACAGATACGCAGTATTTT. The variable domain in full, with the rest retrieved from reference TRBV5-1 and TRBJ2-3, is KAGVTQTPRYLIKTRGQQVTLSCSPISGHRSVSWYQQTPGQGLQFLFEYFSETQRNKGNFPGRFSGRQFSNSRSEMNVSTLELGDSALYLCASSLDGTGAGTDTQYFGPGTRLTVL.

The chain joins TRBV30 to TRBJ2-5, with 11 bases fitting TRBD2. The CDR3 spans 15 residues. V shed 1 base and J 7 bases; nucleotides not matched to a gene: 8. The germline V gene encodes CDR1 GTSNPN and CDR2 SVGIG (reference sequence). The CDR3 nucleotides read TGTGCCTGGAGTGGAGGACTAGCGGGTGAAGGGACCCAGTACTTC. It yields the protein CAWSGGLAGEGTQYF.

The chain recombines TRBV7-2 with TRBJ2-7, with a weak D call TRBD1 (5 bases). The germline V and J ends were trimmed by 5 bases and 3 bases, with 14 bases remaining between them. The CDR3 spans 14 residues. Germline CDR1 is SGHTA and CDR2 is FQGNSA. DNA for the CDR3: TGTGCCAGCAGCATCCTCGACAGTTTCTACGAGCAGTACTTC. It translates to CASSILDSFYEQYF.